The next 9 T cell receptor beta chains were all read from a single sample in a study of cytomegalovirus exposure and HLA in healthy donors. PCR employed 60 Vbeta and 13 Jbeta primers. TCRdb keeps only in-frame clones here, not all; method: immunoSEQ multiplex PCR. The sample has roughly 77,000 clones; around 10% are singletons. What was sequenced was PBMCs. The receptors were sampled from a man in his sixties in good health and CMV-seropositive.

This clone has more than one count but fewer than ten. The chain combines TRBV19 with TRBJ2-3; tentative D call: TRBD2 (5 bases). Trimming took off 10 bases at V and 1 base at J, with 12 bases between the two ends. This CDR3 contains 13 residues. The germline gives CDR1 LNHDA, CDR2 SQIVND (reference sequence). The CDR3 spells CATGEGGTDTQYF. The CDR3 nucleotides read TGTGCCACTGGAGAGGGAGGCACAGATACGCAGTATTTT.

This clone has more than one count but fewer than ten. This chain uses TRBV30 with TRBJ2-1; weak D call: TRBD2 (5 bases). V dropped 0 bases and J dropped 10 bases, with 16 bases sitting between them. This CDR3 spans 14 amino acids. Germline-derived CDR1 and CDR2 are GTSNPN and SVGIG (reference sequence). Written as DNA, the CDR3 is TGTGCCTGGAGTGTACGGGAATATCTCCCGGAGCAGTTCTTC. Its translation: CAWSVREYLPEQFF.

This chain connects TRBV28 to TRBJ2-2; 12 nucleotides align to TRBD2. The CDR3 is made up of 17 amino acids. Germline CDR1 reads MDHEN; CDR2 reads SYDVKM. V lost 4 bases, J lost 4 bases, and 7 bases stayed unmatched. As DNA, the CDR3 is TGTGCCAGCAGTTGGAGACTAGCGGGGGACCTCACCGGGGAGCTGTTTTTT. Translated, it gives CASSWRLAGDLTGELFF.

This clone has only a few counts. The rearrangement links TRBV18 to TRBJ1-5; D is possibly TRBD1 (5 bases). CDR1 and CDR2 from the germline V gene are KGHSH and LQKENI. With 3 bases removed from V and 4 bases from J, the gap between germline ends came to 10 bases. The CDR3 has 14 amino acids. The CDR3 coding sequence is TGTGCCAGCTCACCCGACAGTTTTAATCAGCCCCAGCATTTT. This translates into CASSPDSFNQPQHF.

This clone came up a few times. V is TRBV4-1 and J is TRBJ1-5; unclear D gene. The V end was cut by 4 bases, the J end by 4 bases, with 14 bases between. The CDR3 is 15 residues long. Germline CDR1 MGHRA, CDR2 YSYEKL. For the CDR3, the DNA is TGCGCCAGCAGCCTCTTTAAGGCGGAAAATCAGCCCCAGCATTTT. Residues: CASSLFKAENQPQHF.

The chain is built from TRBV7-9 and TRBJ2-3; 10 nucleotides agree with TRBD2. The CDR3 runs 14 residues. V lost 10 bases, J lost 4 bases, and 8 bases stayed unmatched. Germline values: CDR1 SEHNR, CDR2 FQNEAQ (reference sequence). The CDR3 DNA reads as TGTGCCACCCGCCTAGCGGGAGCCTCAGATACGCAGTATTTT. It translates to CATRLAGASDTQYF.

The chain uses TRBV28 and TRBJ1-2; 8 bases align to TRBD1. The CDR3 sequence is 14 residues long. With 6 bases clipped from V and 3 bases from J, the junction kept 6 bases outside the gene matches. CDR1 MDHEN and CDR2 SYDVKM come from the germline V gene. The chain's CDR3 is CASSPQGADYGYTF. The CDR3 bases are TGTGCCAGCAGCCCTCAGGGGGCGGACTATGGCTACACCTTC.

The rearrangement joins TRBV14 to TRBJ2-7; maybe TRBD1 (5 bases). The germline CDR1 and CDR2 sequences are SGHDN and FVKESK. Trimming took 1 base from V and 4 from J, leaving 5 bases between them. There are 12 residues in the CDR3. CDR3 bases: TGTGCCAGCAGCCAAGGGACATACGAGCAGTACGTC. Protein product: CASSQGTYEQYV.

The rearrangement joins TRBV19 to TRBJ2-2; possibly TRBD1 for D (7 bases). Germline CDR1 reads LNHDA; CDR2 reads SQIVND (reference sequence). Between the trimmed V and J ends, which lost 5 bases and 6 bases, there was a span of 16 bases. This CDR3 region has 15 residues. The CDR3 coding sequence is TGTGCCAGTAGTTCCCCCCAGGGGGGCCCCGGGGAGCTGTTTTTT. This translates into CASSSPQGGPGELFF.